This T cell receptor beta chain derives from a study of tumor and adjacent non-tumor tissue in lung cancer. Study-wide results and caveats: Normal lung showed higher cumulative top 100 clone frequency than tumor.

TCRbeta libraries were built with three rounds of nested PCR, modified from ARM-PCR. In TCRdb, the multiplex PCR reads were re-called with MiXCR into one record per CDR3 protein. The repertoire includes 70,000 to 95,000 distinct CDR3 sequences, just over 75% of them detected once, and around 40% sits in the top ten. This clonotype is a singleton in its sample. No antigen is known for it. Germline assignment: CDR1 SGHDT and CDR2 YYEEEE. This CDR3 has 13 amino acids. Trimming shortened V by 5 bases and J by 8 bases, and 14 bases separated the two germline ends. The template was RNA from unsorted bulk tissue. Distant lung tissue was collected more than 3 cm away from the tumor edge.

The receptor's source is a man aged 70-80 years with non-small cell lung cancer. The gene calls are TRBV5-6 and TRBJ2-1; no definite D call. The sequencing input was distant non-tumor lung tissue. The CDR3: CASSSPSLDEQFF. CDR3 coding DNA: TGTGCCAGCAGTTCGCCCTCTTTGGATGAGCAGTTCTTC.